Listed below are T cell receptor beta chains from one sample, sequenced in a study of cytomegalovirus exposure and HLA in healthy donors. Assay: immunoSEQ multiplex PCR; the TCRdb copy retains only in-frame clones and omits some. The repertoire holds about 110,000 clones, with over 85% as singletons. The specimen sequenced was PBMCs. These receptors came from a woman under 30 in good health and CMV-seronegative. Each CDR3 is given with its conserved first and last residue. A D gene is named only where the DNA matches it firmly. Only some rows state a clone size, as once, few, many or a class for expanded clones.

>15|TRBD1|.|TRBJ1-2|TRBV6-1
CASIEGQGPANGYTF
TGTGCCAGCATTGAGGGACAGGGGCCGGCCAATGGCTACACCTTC
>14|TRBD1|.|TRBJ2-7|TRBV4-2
CASSKDREVREQYF
TGTGCCAGCAGTAAGGACAGGGAGGTGAGAGAGCAGTACTTC
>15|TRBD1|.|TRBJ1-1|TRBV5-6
CASSLVSGGITEAFF
TGTGCCAGCAGCTTGGTATCAGGGGGGATCACTGAAGCTTTCTTT
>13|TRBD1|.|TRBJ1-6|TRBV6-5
CASWTGRNSPLHF
TGTGCCAGCTGGACAGGGAGGAATTCACCCCTCCACTTT
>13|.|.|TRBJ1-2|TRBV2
CASSTTGNYGYTF
TGTGCCAGCAGTACAACAGGGAACTATGGCTACACCTTC
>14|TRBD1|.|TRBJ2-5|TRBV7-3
CASCLGHRGETQYF
TGTGCCAGCTGTTTGGGACACAGGGGGGAGACCCAGTACTTC
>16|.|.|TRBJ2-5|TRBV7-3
CASSLSGAAGQETQYF
TGTGCCAGCAGCTTATCTGGAGCGGCGGGCCAAGAGACCCAGTACTTC
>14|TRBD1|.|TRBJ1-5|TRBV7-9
CASGPGQGHQPQHF
TGTGCCAGCGGTCCGGGACAGGGTCATCAGCCCCAGCATTTT
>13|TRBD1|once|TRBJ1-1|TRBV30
CACSGTGGTEAFF
TGTGCCTGCTCCGGGACAGGGGGGACTGAAGCTTTCTTT
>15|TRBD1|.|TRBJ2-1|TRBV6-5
CASSYSGDSLNEQFF
TGTGCCAGCAGTTACTCGGGGGACAGTCTCAATGAGCAGTTCTTC
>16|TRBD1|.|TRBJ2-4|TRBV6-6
CASTSPDRDTKNIQYF
TGTGCCAGCACCTCGCCGGACAGGGATACCAAAAACATTCAGTACTTC
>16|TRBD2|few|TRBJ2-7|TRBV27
CASSLSGGRISYEQYF
TGTGCCAGCAGTTTATCAGGCGGGAGGATCTCCTACGAGCAGTACTTC
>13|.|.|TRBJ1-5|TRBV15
CATSRQGNQPQHF
TGTGCCACCAGCAGGCAGGGCAATCAGCCCCAGCATTTT
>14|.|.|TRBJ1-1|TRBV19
CASTFNRMNTEAFF
TGTGCCAGTACCTTCAACAGGATGAACACTGAAGCTTTCTTT
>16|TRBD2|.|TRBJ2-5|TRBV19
CASSPSGLAGSETQYF
TGTGCCAGTAGTCCTTCGGGACTAGCGGGAAGTGAGACCCAGTACTTC
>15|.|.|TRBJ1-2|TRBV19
CASSIGSWVPYGYTF
TGTGCCAGTAGTATTGGGAGTTGGGTTCCCTATGGCTACACCTTC
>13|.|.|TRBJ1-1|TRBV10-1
CASSESIGLEAFF
TGCGCCAGCAGTGAGTCGATTGGGCTTGAAGCTTTCTTT
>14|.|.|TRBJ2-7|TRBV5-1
CASTPGSSSYEQYF
TGCGCCAGCACACCGGGATCAAGCTCCTACGAGCAGTACTTC
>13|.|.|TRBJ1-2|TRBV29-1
CSVEDGTDYGYTF
TGCAGCGTTGAAGATGGTACAGACTATGGCTACACCTTC
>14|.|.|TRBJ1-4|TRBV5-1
CASRPSAGGEKLFF
TGCGCCAGCAGACCATCAGCCGGGGGAGAAAAACTGTTTTTT
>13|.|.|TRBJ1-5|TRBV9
CASSLTRSSPQHF
TGTGCCAGCAGCCTAACGCGGTCTTCGCCCCAGCATTTT
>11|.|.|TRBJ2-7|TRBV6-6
CASSYSSEQYF
TGTGCCAGCAGTTATTCGTCCGAGCAGTACTTC
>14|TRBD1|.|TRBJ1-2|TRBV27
CASSFLQGADGYTF
TGTGCCAGCAGTTTTCTCCAGGGGGCGGATGGCTACACCTTC
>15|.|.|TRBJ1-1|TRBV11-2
CASSLRGQLNTEAFF
TGTGCCAGCAGCCTAAGAGGCCAGTTAAACACTGAAGCTTTCTTT
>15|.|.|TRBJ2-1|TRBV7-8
CASSPARTAYNEQFF
TGTGCCAGCAGCCCCGCGCGGACAGCCTACAATGAGCAGTTCTTC
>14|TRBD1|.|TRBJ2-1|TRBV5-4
CASSERTGYNEQFF
TGTGCCAGCAGCGAGAGGACAGGGTACAATGAGCAGTTCTTC
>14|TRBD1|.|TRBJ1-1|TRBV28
CASSLNRGYTEAFF
TGTGCCAGCAGTTTAAACAGGGGGTACACTGAAGCTTTCTTT
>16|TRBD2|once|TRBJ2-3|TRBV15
CATSRGNSGGEDTQYF
TGTGCCACCAGCAGAGGAAATAGCGGGGGGGAAGATACGCAGTATTTT
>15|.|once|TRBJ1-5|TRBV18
CASAPAPGASQPQHF
TGTGCCAGCGCCCCGGCTCCAGGGGCTAGTCAGCCCCAGCATTTT
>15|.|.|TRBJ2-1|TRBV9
CASSVARGSYNEQFF
TGTGCCAGCAGCGTAGCAAGGGGGAGTTACAATGAGCAGTTCTTC
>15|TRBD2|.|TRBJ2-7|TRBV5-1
CASSRASGPPYEQYF
TGCGCCAGCAGCCGTGCTAGCGGACCTCCCTACGAGCAGTACTTC
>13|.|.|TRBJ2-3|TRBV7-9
CASSPAGAGRQYF
TGTGCCAGCAGCCCCGCGGGGGCTGGGAGACAGTATTTT
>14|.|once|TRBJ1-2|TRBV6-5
CASSNRQSGYGYTF
TGTGCCAGCAGTAACAGGCAGTCGGGCTATGGCTACACCTTC
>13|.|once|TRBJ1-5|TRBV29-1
CSVSRGGNQPQHF
TGCAGCGTTAGCAGGGGCGGCAATCAGCCCCAGCATTTT
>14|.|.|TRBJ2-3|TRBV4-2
CASKGGVSTDTQYF
TGTGCCAGCAAAGGGGGGGTGAGCACAGATACGCAGTATTTT
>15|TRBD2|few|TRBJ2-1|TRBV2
CASSEEAGVSGEQFF
TGTGCCAGCAGTGAAGAGGCGGGAGTTTCTGGTGAGCAGTTCTTC
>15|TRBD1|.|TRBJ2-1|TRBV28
CASSPGTGVYNEQFF
TGTGCCAGCAGTCCAGGGACAGGGGTCTACAATGAGCAGTTCTTC
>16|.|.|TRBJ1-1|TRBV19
CASSTNGGGKNTEAFF
TGTGCCAGTAGTACAAATGGGGGGGGTAAGAACACTGAAGCTTTCTTT
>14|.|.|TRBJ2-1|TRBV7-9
CASSLVATDNEQFF
TGTGCCAGCAGCTTAGTTGCAACAGACAATGAGCAGTTCTTC
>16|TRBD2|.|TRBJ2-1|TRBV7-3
CASTDGTGGGLNEQFF
TGTGCCAGTACCGACGGGACGGGAGGGGGGCTCAATGAGCAGTTCTTC
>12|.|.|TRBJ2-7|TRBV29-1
CSVRSSVSEQYF
TGCAGCGTTCGTTCTTCTGTATCCGAGCAGTACTTC
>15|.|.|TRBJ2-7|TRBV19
CASSFGQDVVYEQYF
TGTGCCAGTAGTTTCGGACAAGATGTCGTGTACGAGCAGTACTTC
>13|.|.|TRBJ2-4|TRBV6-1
CASSDAASNIQYF
TGTGCCAGCAGTGACGCGGCCTCGAACATTCAGTACTTC
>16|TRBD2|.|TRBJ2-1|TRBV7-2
CASSSSGAGGRHEQFF
TGTGCCAGCAGCTCCTCAGGGGCGGGAGGGCGCCATGAGCAGTTCTTC